One TCR beta chain is described in this entry. This specimen belongs to a study of T cells in Graves' hyperthyroidism and ophthalmopathy. The diagnostic basis comprised clinical symptoms, serum thyroxine and TRAb, thyroid ultrasound and orbital computed tomography. The CDR3 consists of 14 residues. Germline assignment: CDR1 MNHNS and CDR2 SASEGT. V lost 8 bases to trimming and J lost 2 bases; unmatched junction nucleotides: 2. Amplification targeted TCR beta CDR3 regions from RNA transcripts. The HTBI set primed first-round TCR CDR3 RT-PCR. TCRdb independently ran MiXCR on the multiplex PCR reads; one entry per CDR3 protein. The sample contains roughly 740,000 distinct CDR3 sequences, roughly 17% of which appear only once.

The TCR comes from a man younger than 30 with Graves' hyperthyroidism. What was sequenced was blood. This chain links TRBV6-1 with TRBJ2-1, with 11 bases identical to TRBD2. CDR3 sequence (DNA): TGTGCCAGCGGACTAGCGGGTACCTACAATGAGCAGTTCTTC. Its protein is CASGLAGTYNEQFF.